The rows below give T cell receptor beta chains drawn from one sample of a study of blood T cell repertoires in COVID-19. Clones were read by immunoSEQ multiplex PCR, and TCRdb kept only the in-frame ones, dropping some. The table lists about 320,000 clones, approximately 90% of them singletons. Sequenced: PBMCs or T cells enriched from blood (not recorded which). All receptors derive from a woman in her twenties or thirties who had recovered from COVID-19. CDR3s include the opening cysteine and the closing phenylalanine or tryptophan. Each record gives: J gene, V gene, D gene, clone size, CDR3 DNA, CDR3 protein. The D gene is left open where the match is weak. Clone size is stated in some rows and not others, as once, few, many or a class when expanded.

>TRBJ2-1|TRBV29-1|TRBD1|.
TGCAGCGTGGGCGGTTTTGGGACAGGTCCCTCAACAACCTACAATGAGCAGTTCTTC
CSVGGFGTGPSTTYNEQFF
>TRBJ2-2|TRBV7-7|TRBD1|.
TGTGCTAGCAGGACCGGACAGGGTAACACCGGGGAGCTGTTTTTT
CASRTGQGNTGELFF
>TRBJ2-7|TRBV6-2/TRBV6-3|.|.
TGTGCCAGCAGTTACCCCAGTCCCACCTACGAGCAGTACTTC
CASSYPSPTYEQYF
>TRBJ2-2|TRBV6-5|.|.
TGTGCCAGCATAGGGGTCCTCGGCGGGGAGCTGTTTTTT
CASIGVLGGELFF
>TRBJ1-6|TRBV6-2/TRBV6-3|.|.
TGTGCCAGCAGTTACGGAGGGATGGGACTGAGTAATTCACCCCTCCACTTT
CASSYGGMGLSNSPLHF
>TRBJ1-4|TRBV4-1|TRBD1|.
TGCGCCAGCAGCCACGGCGGCAGGGGGGAGGAAAAACTGTTTTTT
CASSHGGRGEEKLFF
>TRBJ1-4|TRBV6-6|TRBD1|.
TGTGCCAGCAGTGGCGGACAGGGGGGTAGTGAAAAACTGTTTTTT
CASSGGQGGSEKLFF
>TRBJ1-1|TRBV15|.|.
TGTGCCACCAGCAGAGGGGAGCCCCGCATGAACACTGAAGCTTTCTTT
CATSRGEPRMNTEAFF
>TRBJ1-4|TRBV7-9|.|.
TGTGCCAGCAGCTTAGAATGGCCTACAGGGAAACTGTTTTTT
CASSLEWPTGKLFF
>TRBJ1-4|TRBV15|.|.
TGTGCCACCAGATCCTTGGAAAGGGGTTTAGGAGAAAAACTGTTTTTT
CATRSLERGLGEKLFF
>TRBJ2-7|TRBV7-6|.|.
TGTGCCAGCAGCTTACAACAGTCCGCTTCGGAGCAGTACTTC
CASSLQQSASEQYF
>TRBJ1-3|TRBV7-2|.|.
TGTGCCAGCAGGCCCCAGGGGCAAGGTGCTGGAAACACCATATATTTT
CASRPQGQGAGNTIYF
>TRBJ1-6|TRBV27|.|many
TGTGCCAGCAGCCTGGGAGGGCTTAATTCACCCCTCCACTTT
CASSLGGLNSPLHF
>TRBJ1-5|TRBV5-6|.|.
TGTGCCAGCAGCTTTCGGGGTTCAAGCAATCAGCCCCAGCATTTT
CASSFRGSSNQPQHF
>TRBJ1-1|TRBV9|TRBD1|once
TGTGCCAGCAGCCCCTCGACAGGGAGCGCCACTGAAGCTTTCTTT
CASSPSTGSATEAFF
>TRBJ1-2|TRBV9|.|.
TGTGCCAGCAGCGGGCCGGAACTAGCTAACTATGGCTACACCTTC
CASSGPELANYGYTF
>TRBJ1-2|TRBV4-1|.|.
TGCGCCAGCAGCCAAGACCCCCAGGTTGGCGGCTACACCTTC
CASSQDPQVGGYTF
>TRBJ1-2|TRBV3-1/TRBV3-2|.|.
TGTGCCAGCAGCCAGGTAGCAGGACCCCGGGGTGGCTACACCTTC
CASSQVAGPRGGYTF
>TRBJ1-2|TRBV7-9|TRBD1|.
TGTGCCAGCAGCGCCGGACAGGGGCGAGACTATGGCTACACCTTC
CASSAGQGRDYGYTF
>TRBJ2-7|TRBV10-1|.|.
TGCGCCAGCAGTGAGTCGCCGGGTCCCTACGAGCAGTACTTC
CASSESPGPYEQYF
>TRBJ2-7|TRBV4-3|TRBD1|.
TGCGCCAGCAGCCACCGGACAGGAACCTACGAGCAGTACTTC
CASSHRTGTYEQYF
>TRBJ1-1|TRBV15|.|.
TGTGCCACCAGCCCACCGGGGACTGAAGCTTTCTTT
CATSPPGTEAFF
>TRBJ1-1|TRBV29-1|.|.
TGCAGCGTTGAATGGGGGCCTGAAGCTTTCTTT
CSVEWGPEAFF
>TRBJ1-5|TRBV7-8|TRBD1|.
TGTGCCAGCAGCCTGGGGACAGTGGGCAATCAGCCCCAGCATTTT
CASSLGTVGNQPQHF
>TRBJ2-1|TRBV7-8|TRBD2|.
TGTGCCAGCAGAGGAGCGGGGGGCTTTGGTGAGCAGTTCTTC
CASRGAGGFGEQFF
>TRBJ2-7|TRBV12-3/TRBV12-4|.|.
TGTGCCAGCAGTCGAAGAGACATCTACGAGCAGTACTTC
CASSRRDIYEQYF
>TRBJ2-5|TRBV5-1|.|.
TGCGCCAGCAGCTTGGAAGCTCTCGGGACCCAGTACTTC
CASSLEALGTQYF
>TRBJ1-3|TRBV10-3|TRBD1|.
TGTGCCATCAGTAACATACAGGGGACTGGAAACACCATATATTTT
CAISNIQGTGNTIYF
>TRBJ1-4|TRBV5-1|.|.
TGCGCCAGCAGCTTGTTGGGGGCGACTAATGAAAAACTGTTTTTT
CASSLLGATNEKLFF
>TRBJ2-3|TRBV25-1|TRBD2|.
TGTGCCAGCAGTGAGGGCGGGGGGGCCACAGATACGCAGTATTTT
CASSEGGGATDTQYF
>TRBJ1-2|TRBV10-3|.|.
TGTGCCATCAGGGAGACAGGACAAACTAACTATGGCTACACCTTC
CAIRETGQTNYGYTF
>TRBJ2-1|TRBV25-1|TRBD1|.
TGTGCCAGCAGTACAGGGGGAGCCTACAATGAGCAGTTCTTC
CASSTGGAYNEQFF
>TRBJ1-4|TRBV10-3|.|few
TGTGCCATCAGCGCGGGAGGGATAGGGGAAAAACTGTTTTTT
CAISAGGIGEKLFF
>TRBJ1-4|TRBV6-1|.|.
TGTGCCAGCAGTGACAGGGACACCAGGGTTACCAATGAAAAACTGTTTTTT
CASSDRDTRVTNEKLFF
>TRBJ1-1|TRBV4-3|.|.
TGCGCCAGCAGCCAAGATCTCCAGGCGACTGAAGCTTTCTTT
CASSQDLQATEAFF
>TRBJ1-3|TRBV3-1/TRBV3-2|.|.
TGTGCCAGCAGCCCCCGGACAGAAGCCTACGGGTGGACCATATATTTT
CASSPRTEAYGWTIYF
>TRBJ2-3|TRBV19|TRBD2|.
TGTGCCAGTAGTCTAGCGGGGGGGGATACGCAGTATTTT
CASSLAGGDTQYF
>TRBJ2-5|TRBV9|TRBD2|.
TGTGCCAGCAGCGTATCGGGGGGGTTGGAGACCCAGTACTTC
CASSVSGGLETQYF
>TRBJ1-2|TRBV7-8|.|.
TGTGCCAGCAGCCCCAACCGGGATGGCTACACCTTC
CASSPNRDGYTF
>TRBJ2-3|TRBV7-2|.|.
TGTGCCAGCAGCTTAACGGGGATGAGGACAGATACGCAGTATTTT
CASSLTGMRTDTQYF
>TRBJ1-2|TRBV19|.|.
TGTGCCAGTAGTTTACATCCGGGATTTATTGGCTACACCTTC
CASSLHPGFIGYTF
>TRBJ2-1|TRBV13|.|.
TGTGCCAGCAGCCCCACCGGGACAACCATCTACAATGAGCAGTTCTTC
CASSPTGTTIYNEQFF
>TRBJ1-1|TRBV18|.|.
TGTGCCAGCTCACCAGTGGGGGGGGGCCTTCGGACTGAAGCTTTCTTT
CASSPVGGGLRTEAFF
>TRBJ1-2|TRBV18|TRBD1|.
TGTGCCAGCTCGCCTTTACTGGGACAGGGGGCCTCGGGAGGCTATGGCTACACCTTC
CASSPLLGQGASGGYGYTF
>TRBJ2-5|TRBV5-6|.|once
TGTGCCAGCAGCCTAGGGCAGCCGGGGGAGACCCAGTACTTC
CASSLGQPGETQYF
>TRBJ2-2|TRBV27|.|.
TGTGCCAGCACTCTGGTAGGGCAGGGCGGGGAGCTGTTTTTT
CASTLVGQGGELFF
>TRBJ1-2|TRBV7-9|TRBD1|.
TGTGCCAGCAGCTACTTGACAGGGTTTGGTAACTATGGCTACACCTTC
CASSYLTGFGNYGYTF
>TRBJ2-1|TRBV5-6|.|.
TGTGCCAGCAGCTTGGAAGCGGGGCCAGGGGTGACCTACAATGAGCAGTTCTTC
CASSLEAGPGVTYNEQFF